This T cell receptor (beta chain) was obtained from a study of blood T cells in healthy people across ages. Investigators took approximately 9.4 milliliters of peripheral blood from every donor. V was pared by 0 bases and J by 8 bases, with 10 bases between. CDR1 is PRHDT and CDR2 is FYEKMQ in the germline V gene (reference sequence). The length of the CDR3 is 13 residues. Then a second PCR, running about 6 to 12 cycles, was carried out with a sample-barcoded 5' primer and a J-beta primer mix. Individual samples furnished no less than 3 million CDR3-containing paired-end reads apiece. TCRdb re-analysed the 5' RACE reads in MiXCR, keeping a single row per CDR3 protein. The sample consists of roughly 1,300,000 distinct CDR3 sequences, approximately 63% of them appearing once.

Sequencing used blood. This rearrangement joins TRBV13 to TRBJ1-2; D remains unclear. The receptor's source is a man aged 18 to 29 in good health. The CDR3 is CASSLGGLAGYTF. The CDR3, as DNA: TGTGCCAGCAGCTTAGGGGGTTTGGCAGGCTACACCTTC.